Each of the 28 T cell receptor beta chains below was sequenced from the same sample in a study of T cell responses to AZD1222 COVID-19 vaccine. Sequencing was performed with immunoSEQ multiplex PCR; in TCRdb, only in-frame clones are kept and a portion is missing. Of roughly 55,000 clones in the sample, 70% to 90% are singletons; the top ten hold 3.9%. This specimen consisted of peripheral blood, obtained on day 0 of AZD1222 vaccination. The receptors come from an adult in good health.

This chain uses TRBV5-1 with TRBJ1-1; 8 bases line up with TRBD1. Germline values: CDR1 SGHRS, CDR2 YFSETQ. CDR3 size: 14 residues. Trimming took 4 bases from V and 4 from J; bases not matched to a gene: 6. The CDR3 DNA reads as TGCGCCAGCAGCCCGGACAGGGTGGTCACTGAAGCTTTCTTT. It yields the protein CASSPDRVVTEAFF.

This chain links TRBV5-1 with TRBJ1-1, with 9 bases aligning to TRBD1. Germline CDR1 reads SGHRS; CDR2 reads YFSETQ. This CDR3 spans 14 amino acids. With V trimmed by 3 bases and J by 3 bases, 3 bases remained unmatched. DNA of the CDR3: TGCGCCAGCAGCTCGGGACAGGGAGACACTGAAGCTTTCTTT. Encoded protein: CASSSGQGDTEAFF. The entire variable domain, with the rest obtained from reference TRBV5-1 and TRBJ1-1, is as follows: KAGVTQTPRYLIKTRGQQVTLSCSPISGHRSVSWYQQTPGQGLQFLFEYFSETQRNKGNFPGRFSGRQFSNSRSEMNVSTLELGDSALYLCASSSGQGDTEAFFGQGTRLTVV.

The chain joins TRBV5-1 to TRBJ1-1, with 7 bases that match TRBD1. CDR1 SGHRS and CDR2 YFSETQ come from the germline V gene. The V segment lost 0 bases and the J segment 1 base; nucleotides outside the gene matches: 9. The CDR3 is made up of 17 amino acids. The CDR3 DNA reads as TGCGCCAGCAGCTTGGCCAGGGGGATTGAGTGGAACACTGAAGCTTTCTTT. Its translation is CASSLARGIEWNTEAFF.

The chain has TRBV6-1 and TRBJ2-7; no clear D. The germline V gene has CDR1 MNHNS and CDR2 SASEGT. CDR3 length: 15 residues. Trimming cost V 1 base and J 3 bases, with 13 bases left between them. In nucleotides, the CDR3 is TGTGCCAGCAGTGAAGTAGGTGCAGGTGGCTACGAGCAGTACTTC. Encoded protein: CASSEVGAGGYEQYF.

The chain uses TRBV27 and TRBJ1-6; TRBD1 agrees at 7 bases. The CDR3 spans 13 residues. The germline gives CDR1 MNHEY, CDR2 SMNVEV (reference sequence). After removal of 3 bases from V and 10 bases from J, the junction contained 3 bases not matched to a gene. CDR3: CASSFQGGSPLHF. CDR3 in DNA: TGTGCCAGCAGTTTCCAGGGGGGCTCACCCCTCCACTTT.

The genes are TRBV20-1 and TRBJ2-4; no firm D call. V lost 1 base to trimming and J lost 6 bases, with 4 bases between them. The CDR3 consists of 11 residues. Germline V CDR1 and CDR2: DFQATT, SNEGSKA (reference sequence). The CDR3 here is CSARGINIQYF. CDR3 nucleotides: TGCAGTGCTAGAGGCATAAACATTCAGTACTTC.

Only one count was recorded for this clone. The V call is TRBV4-1, the J call TRBJ2-7; D perhaps matches TRBD1 (5 bases). CDR1 MGHRA and CDR2 YSYEKL come from the germline V gene. The V gene lost 0 bases and the J gene lost 7 bases, with 10 bases spanning the gap. The CDR3 has 13 amino acids. CDR3 sequence reads: CASSQERSGEQYF. Written as DNA, the CDR3 is TGCGCCAGCAGCCAAGAACGTTCAGGGGAGCAGTACTTC.

The CDR3 spells CASSQGRAAAYEQYF. The DNA of the CDR3 is TGCGCCAGCAGCCAAGGTCGAGCGGCCGCCTACGAGCAGTACTTC. The chain combines TRBV4-3 with TRBJ2-7; TRBD2 is a possible D gene (5 bases). Germline values: CDR1 LGHNA, CDR2 YSLEER. V was trimmed by 1 base and J by 2 bases, leaving 12 bases between them. The CDR3 is 15 residues long.

The V gene is TRBV7-2, the J gene TRBJ1-2; D is unresolved. The length of the CDR3 is 12 residues. The V end lost 4 bases, the J end lost 4 bases, and 7 bases lay between the germline ends. The germline gives CDR1 SGHTA, CDR2 FQGNSA. CDR3: CASSSDTYGYTF. In DNA form, the CDR3 reads TGTGCCAGCAGCTCTGACACCTATGGCTACACCTTC.

The gene calls are TRBV18 and TRBJ1-2; TRBD1 is a possible D gene (6 bases). Germline loops: CDR1 KGHSH, CDR2 LQKENI. V gave up 3 bases and J gave up 3 bases, with 14 bases separating them. The length of the CDR3 is 15 residues. CDR3 protein: CASSPRRGADYGYTF. DNA for the CDR3: TGTGCCAGCTCACCCCGAAGGGGGGCTGACTATGGCTACACCTTC.

The chain links TRBV7-2 to TRBJ2-5, with a tentative D call TRBD2 (5 bases). Germline loops: CDR1 SGHTA, CDR2 FQGNSA. The CDR3 is made up of 12 amino acids. The V end was cut by 1 base, the J end by 7 bases, with 7 bases between. The CDR3 is CASSLVEGTQYF. The CDR3 nucleotides read TGTGCCAGCAGCTTAGTAGAGGGGACCCAGTACTTC.

The chain employs TRBV12-3 or TRBV12-4 and TRBJ2-1; tentatively, D is TRBD2 (5 bases). V lost 3 bases and J lost 13, with 10 bases in between. CDR3 length: 11 amino acids. In DNA form, the CDR3 reads TGTGCCAGCAGTTTGGGAGAAGAACAGTTCTTC. Protein product: CASSLGEEQFF.

In its sample, this clone was seen once. The chain has TRBV11-2 and TRBJ1-4, with TRBD1 matching over 7 bases. Germline V gene data show CDR1 as SGHAT and CDR2 as FQNNGV. Trimming at V came to 5 bases and at J to 7 bases, leaving 10 bases not matched to a gene. CDR3 length equals 15 residues. CDR3 DNA: TGTGCCAGCAGCCTTTGGGACAGTTTGAGTGAAAAACTGTTTTTT. This codes for CASSLWDSLSEKLFF. The variable domain in full, completed from reference TRBV11-2 and TRBJ1-4, reads EAGVAQSPRYKIIEKRQSVAFWCNPISGHATLYWYQQILGQGPKLLIQFQNNGVVDDSQLPKDRFSAERLKGVDSTLKIQPAKLEDSAVYLCASSLWDSLSEKLFFGSGTQLSVL.

The chain couples TRBV11-2 to TRBJ1-5, with 10 bases aligning to TRBD1. CDR1 and CDR2 (germline): SGHAT, FQNNGV. With V trimmed by 6 bases and J by 6 bases, 5 bases remained unmatched. This CDR3 has 14 residues. The CDR3 DNA reads TGTGCCAGCAGTCGGGACAGGGGAGGTCAGCCCCAGCATTTT. This sequence encodes CASSRDRGGQPQHF. Supplemented by reference TRBV11-2 and TRBJ1-5, the full variable domain reads EAGVAQSPRYKIIEKRQSVAFWCNPISGHATLYWYQQILGQGPKLLIQFQNNGVVDDSQLPKDRFSAERLKGVDSTLKIQPAKLEDSAVYLCASSRDRGGQPQHFGDGTRLSIL.

The rearrangement links TRBV6-5 to TRBJ2-6, with 8 bases matching TRBD2. Germline assignment: CDR1 MNHEY and CDR2 SVGAGI. V gave up 2 bases and J gave up 15 bases; unmatched junction bases: 12. The CDR3 loop spans 15 amino acids. The CDR3 sequence is CASSYREGGGLGLTF. The CDR3 DNA is TGTGCCAGCAGTTACCGGGAGGGGGGGGGTTTAGGCCTGACTTTC.

This rearrangement joins TRBV10-3 to TRBJ1-4; 9 bases fit TRBD1. This CDR3 spans 15 amino acids. CDR1 and CDR2 from the germline V gene are ENHRY and SYGVKD. V lost 3 bases, J lost 7 bases, and 6 bases stayed unmatched. The CDR3 DNA is TGTGCCATCAGTGACCCGGGACAGGGCAGTGAAAAACTGTTTTTT. Translation gives CAISDPGQGSEKLFF.

The CDR3 loop reads CASSLESHEQYF. CDR3 DNA sequence: TGTGCCAGCAGCCTCGAGTCCCACGAGCAGTACTTC. The chain couples TRBV7-6 to TRBJ2-7; no clear D gene. The CDR3 loop spans 12 amino acids. V was clipped by 5 bases and J by 5 bases, with 10 bases between them. Germline values: CDR1 SGHVS, CDR2 FNYEAQ.

This clone was counted a single time. V is TRBV7-6 and J is TRBJ1-5; a possible D gene is TRBD1 (5 bases). The V gene's germline CDR1 is SGHVS and CDR2 FNYEAQ. The CDR3 is 15 amino acids. The V end was cut by 5 bases, the J end by 0 bases, with 11 bases between. Written as DNA, the CDR3 is TGTGCCAGCAGCCCCCAGGGCGATAGCAATCAGCCCCAGCATTTT. Protein sequence: CASSPQGDSNQPQHF.

This chain joins TRBV19 and TRBJ1-1; no clear D gene. This CDR3 has 13 residues. V lost 5 bases to trimming and J lost 2 bases, with 9 bases between them. The germline gives CDR1 LNHDA, CDR2 SQIVND (reference sequence). The chain's CDR3 is CASSSQANTEAFF. DNA of the CDR3: TGTGCCAGTAGTTCGCAGGCAAACACTGAAGCTTTCTTT.

This chain uses TRBV11-2 with TRBJ2-6, with 10 nucleotides matching TRBD1. V dropped 1 base and J dropped 2; count of bases not matched to a gene: 8. Germline CDR1 reads SGHAT; CDR2 reads FQNNGV. The CDR3 sequence is 19 residues long. CDR3: CASSLVRRDRGTGANVLTF. Here the CDR3 DNA reads TGTGCCAGCAGCTTAGTACGTCGGGACAGGGGAACTGGGGCCAACGTCCTGACTTTC.

The V call is TRBV28, the J call TRBJ1-1; TRBD1 agrees at 8 bases. The CDR3 covers 17 residues. V shed 3 bases, J shed 4 bases, and the junction held 13 bases outside the gene matches. Germline lookup yields CDR1 MDHEN and CDR2 SYDVKM. The CDR3 protein is CASSLRAGTGGSTEAFF. The CDR3 region has the DNA TGTGCCAGCAGTTTGCGAGCGGGGACAGGAGGGAGCACTGAAGCTTTCTTT.

V gene TRBV5-4 combines with J gene TRBJ2-7, with D uncertain. This CDR3 contains 13 residues. V was pared by 0 bases and J by 7 bases, with 11 bases between. Germline loops: CDR1 SGHNT, CDR2 YYREEE (reference sequence). The chain's CDR3 is CASSLVSAREQYF. The CDR3 DNA is TGTGCCAGCAGCTTGGTGTCGGCGAGGGAGCAGTACTTC.

The chain employs TRBV6-2 or TRBV6-3 and TRBJ2-7, with D possibly being TRBD1 (5 bases). Germline values: CDR1 MNHEY, CDR2 SVGEGT. This CDR3 contains 11 residues. The CDR3 spells CASSSDRGLAV. The DNA of the CDR3 is TGTGCCAGCAGTTCCGACAGAGGCCTCGCCGTC.

The CDR3 DNA reads TGTGCCAGCCTCAGGGTAGGGGAACGATTGCCGTTCTCTGGAAACACCATATATTTT. It codes for CASLRVGERLPFSGNTIYF. The chain has TRBV11-3 and TRBJ1-3, with a weak D call TRBD1 (5 bases). Per the germline V gene, CDR1 is SGHNT and CDR2 is YENEEA. The CDR3 runs to 19 residues. Trimming took off 8 bases at V and 0 bases at J, with 26 bases between the two ends.

V is TRBV19 and J is TRBJ1-5; D is undetermined. Germline assignment: CDR1 LNHDA and CDR2 SQIVND (reference sequence). This CDR3 has 13 residues. V was shortened by 4 bases and J by 4 bases, with 8 bases between the two germline ends. CDR3 nucleotides: TGTGCCAGTAGTACGGACTGGAATCAGCCCCAGCATTTT. Its translation is CASSTDWNQPQHF.

J is TRBJ2-1 and V is TRBV19, with 11 bases matching TRBD1. Germline loops: CDR1 LNHDA, CDR2 SQIVND (reference sequence). There are 14 residues in the CDR3. J was trimmed by 2 bases and V by 6 bases; bases with no gene match: 0. The CDR3 loop is CASRGQGAYNEQFF. The DNA of the CDR3 is TGTGCCAGTAGGGGACAGGGGGCCTACAATGAGCAGTTCTTC.

V is TRBV14 and J is TRBJ2-5; no clear D gene. V was clipped by 5 bases and J by 2 bases, with 9 bases between them. The CDR3 is 13 amino acids. CDR1 and CDR2 (germline): SGHDN, FVKESK. The CDR3 region is CASSKVGQETQYF. DNA for the CDR3: TGTGCCAGCAGCAAAGTGGGTCAAGAGACCCAGTACTTC.

The chain is built from TRBV5-1 and TRBJ1-2; D is possibly TRBD1 (6 bases). From germline, CDR1 is SGHRS and CDR2 YFSETQ. V was cut by 0 bases and J by 4 bases, with 10 bases left in between. This CDR3 comprises 14 residues. Here the CDR3 reads CASSLEGHSYGYTF. The DNA of the CDR3 is TGCGCCAGCAGCTTGGAGGGACACAGCTATGGCTACACCTTC.